This T cell receptor (beta chain) was observed in a study of shared clonotypes between healthy human individuals. Study-level findings and limits: Shared across a few donors were around 5% of the naive CD4 clonotypes. Non-shared clonotypes displayed generation probabilities falling below those of clonotypes present in all four donors.

As regards this clone: Antigen unknown.

As defined, naive CD8 cells were CD45RO-negative and positively selected for CCR7, with terminally differentiated effector memory CD45RA+ cells excluded. Investigators spread the genomic DNA of each subset evenly over several immunoSEQ plates. Sequencing was performed with immunoSEQ multiplex PCR; in TCRdb, only in-frame clones are kept and a portion is missing. Of some 600,000 clones listed, approximately 96% are singletons. J lost 5 bases, V lost 3 bases, and 7 bases had no gene match. Germline V gives CDR1 WNHNN, CDR2 SYGVQD (reference sequence). This CDR3 spans 15 amino acids. The rearrangement links TRBV10-1 to TRBJ2-7, with TRBD2 identical over 10 bases. This receptor was identified in a woman aged 30 to 39 in good health. The sample comprised naive CD8+ T cells sorted from blood. CDR3 protein: CASSDLLAGADEQYF. CDR3 nucleotide sequence: TGCGCCAGCAGTGACCTCCTAGCGGGAGCTGACGAGCAGTACTTC.